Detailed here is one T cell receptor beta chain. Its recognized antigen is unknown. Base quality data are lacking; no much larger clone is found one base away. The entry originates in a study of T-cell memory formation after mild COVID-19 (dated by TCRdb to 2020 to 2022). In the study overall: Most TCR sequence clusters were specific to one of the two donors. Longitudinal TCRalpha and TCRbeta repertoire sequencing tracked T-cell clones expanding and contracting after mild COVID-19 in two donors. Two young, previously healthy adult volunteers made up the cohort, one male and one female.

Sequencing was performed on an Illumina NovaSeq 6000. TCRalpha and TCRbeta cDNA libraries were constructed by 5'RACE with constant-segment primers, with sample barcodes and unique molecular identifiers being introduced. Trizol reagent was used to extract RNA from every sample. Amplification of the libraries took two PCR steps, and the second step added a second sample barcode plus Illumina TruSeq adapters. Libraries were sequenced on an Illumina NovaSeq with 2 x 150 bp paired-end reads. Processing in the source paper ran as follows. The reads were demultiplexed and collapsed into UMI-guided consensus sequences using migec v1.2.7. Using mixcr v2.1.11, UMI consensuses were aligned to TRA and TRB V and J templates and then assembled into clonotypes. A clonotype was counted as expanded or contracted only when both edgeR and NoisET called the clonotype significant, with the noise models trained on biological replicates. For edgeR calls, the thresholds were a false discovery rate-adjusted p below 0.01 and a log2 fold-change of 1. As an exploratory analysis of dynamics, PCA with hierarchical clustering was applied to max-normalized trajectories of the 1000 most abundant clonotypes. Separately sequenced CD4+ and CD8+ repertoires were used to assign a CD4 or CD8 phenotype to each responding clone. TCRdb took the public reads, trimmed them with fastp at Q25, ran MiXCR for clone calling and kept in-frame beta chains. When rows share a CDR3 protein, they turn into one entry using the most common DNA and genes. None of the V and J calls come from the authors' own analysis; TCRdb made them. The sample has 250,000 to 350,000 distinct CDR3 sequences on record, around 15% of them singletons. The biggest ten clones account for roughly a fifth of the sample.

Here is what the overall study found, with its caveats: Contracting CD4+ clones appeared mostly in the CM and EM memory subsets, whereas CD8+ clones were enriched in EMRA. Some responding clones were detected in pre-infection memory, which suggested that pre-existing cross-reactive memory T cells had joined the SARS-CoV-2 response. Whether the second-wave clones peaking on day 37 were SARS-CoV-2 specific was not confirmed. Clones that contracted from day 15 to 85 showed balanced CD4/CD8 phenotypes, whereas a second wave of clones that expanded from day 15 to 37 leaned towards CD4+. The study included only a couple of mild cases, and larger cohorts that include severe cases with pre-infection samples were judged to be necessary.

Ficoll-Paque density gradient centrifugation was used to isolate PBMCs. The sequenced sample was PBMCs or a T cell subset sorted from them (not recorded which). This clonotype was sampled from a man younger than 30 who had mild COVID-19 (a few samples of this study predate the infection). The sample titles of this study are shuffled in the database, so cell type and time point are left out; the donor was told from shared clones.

The DNA reads as follows: TGTGCCAGCTCACAAGGTCGGACTAGCGGGGGGCGAGGGGATGAGCAGTTCTTC. Its product reads: CASSQGRTSGGRGDEQFF. The V and J genes are TRBV18 and TRBJ2-1; TRBD2 fits 14 bases in the junction. There are 18 amino acids in the CDR3, from cysteine to phenylalanine inclusive. Left in the record is the CDR3 DNA by itself, 54 bases read in frame from the first base. For CDR1 and CDR2, the germline V gene lists KGHSH and LQKENI. At the junction V is shortened by 4 bases and J by 8 bases; bases outside the gene matches: 13. Outside the CDR3, residues come from the reference TRBV18 and TRBJ2-1 proteins, so the full variable domain is: NAGVMQNPRHLVRRRGQEARLRCSPMKGHSHVYWYRQLPEEGLKFMVYLQKENIIDESGMPKERFSAEFPKEGPSILRIQQVVRGDSAAYFCASSQGRTSGGRGDEQFFGPGTRLTVL.